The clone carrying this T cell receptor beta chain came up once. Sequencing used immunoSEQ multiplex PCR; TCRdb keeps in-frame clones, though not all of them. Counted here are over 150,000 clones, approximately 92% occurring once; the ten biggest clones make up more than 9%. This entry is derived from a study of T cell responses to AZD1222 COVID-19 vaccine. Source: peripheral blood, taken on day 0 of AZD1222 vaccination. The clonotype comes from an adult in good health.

The CDR3 protein is CASRGTSGREYNEQFF. The DNA of the CDR3 is TGCGCCAGCAGGGGGACTAGCGGGAGGGAATACAATGAGCAGTTCTTC. V is TRBV4-1 and J is TRBJ2-1; 16 nucleotides line up with TRBD2. V gave up 6 bases and J gave up 4 bases; unmatched junction bases: 3. The length of the CDR3 is 16 residues. Germline V CDR1 and CDR2: MGHRA, YSYEKL.